The next 7 T cell receptor beta chains were all read from a single sample in a study of blood T cell repertoires in COVID-19. The method was immunoSEQ multiplex PCR; TCRdb's version includes in-frame clones alone and lacks a portion of them. The sample has about 250,000 clones; roughly 84% are singletons. Input material: peripheral blood. These receptors were obtained from a woman in her 40s with active or convalescent COVID-19.

This clone was seen a few times. The V and J genes are TRBV30 and TRBJ1-6; 8 bases align to TRBD1. CDR3 length equals 13 residues. With 1 base clipped from V and 10 bases from J, the junction kept 3 bases outside the gene matches. CDR1 and CDR2 from the germline V gene are GTSNPN and SVGIG (reference sequence). CDR3 loop: CAWSEQGVSPLHF. The CDR3 nucleotides are TGTGCCTGGAGTGAACAGGGGGTCTCACCCCTCCACTTT. The full variable domain, in which reference TRBV30 and TRBJ1-6 provide the parts outside the CDR3, is SQTIHQWPATLVQPVGSPLSLECTVEGTSNPNLYWYRQAAGRGLQLLFYSVGIGQISSEVPQNLSASRPQDRQFILSSKKLLLSDSGFYLCAWSEQGVSPLHFGNGTRLTVT.

This clone has a handful of counts. J is TRBJ1-2 and V is TRBV11-2; 9 nucleotides line up with TRBD1. This CDR3 contains 17 residues. CDR1 is SGHAT, CDR2 FQNNGV, per germline. The junction had 13 bases not matched to a gene; V was cut back by 2 bases and J by 6 bases. CDR3 sequence: CASSLSNRRTGGDGYTF. CDR3 DNA sequence: TGTGCCAGCAGCTTAAGCAATAGGCGAACAGGGGGCGATGGCTACACCTTC.

This clone appeared a few times. CDR3 residues: CASSQDSSYEQYF. DNA for the CDR3: TGTGCCAGCAGCCAGGACAGCTCCTACGAGCAGTACTTC. J is TRBJ2-7 and V is TRBV3-1 (or the pseudogene TRBV3-2), with a possible D match to TRBD1 (6 bases). In germline, CDR1 is LGHDT, CDR2 YNNKEL (reference sequence). V was clipped by 3 bases and J by 0 bases, with 6 bases between them. The length of the CDR3 is 13 residues.

The gene calls are TRBV20-1 and TRBJ1-2; D is perhaps TRBD1 (5 bases). V was clipped by 4 bases and J by 7 bases, with 10 bases between them. The CDR3 totals 11 residues. CDR1 is DFQATT and CDR2 is SNEGSKA in the germline V gene (reference sequence). The CDR3 DNA sequence: TGCAGTGCTATAGAAGGGGCTGGCTACACCTTC. This gives the protein CSAIEGAGYTF.

This clone was seen once. The V gene is TRBV5-4, the J gene TRBJ2-3; possible D gene TRBD1, 6 bases. The CDR3 is 14 residues long. The germline gives CDR1 SGHNT, CDR2 YYREEE (reference sequence). Trimming took off 0 bases at V and 6 bases at J, with 11 bases between the two ends. The CDR3: CASSLGQVEDTQYF. CDR3 coding DNA: TGTGCCAGCAGCTTGGGACAGGTGGAGGATACGCAGTATTTT.

The chain links TRBV15 to TRBJ2-2, with D tentatively TRBD1 (6 bases). The CDR3 extends over 16 amino acids. Germline V gene sequence: CDR1 LNHNV, CDR2 YYDKDF (reference sequence). V was pared by 1 base and J by 0 bases, with 9 bases between. CDR3 region: CATSRGTAANTGELFF. CDR3 in DNA: TGTGCCACCAGCAGAGGGACAGCGGCGAACACCGGGGAGCTGTTTTTT.

This clone has only one observation. The rearrangement links TRBV6-1 to TRBJ2-7; tentatively, D is TRBD1 (6 bases). Deletions cut 1 base from V and 9 bases from J, with 13 bases between. This CDR3 contains 13 residues. Germline loops: CDR1 MNHNS, CDR2 SASEGT. CDR3 in amino acids: CASSEGTGRGQYV. The DNA of the CDR3 is TGTGCCAGCAGTGAAGGAACAGGGCGCGGGCAGTACGTC.